This is a list of T cell receptor beta chains from one sample in a study of shared clonotypes between healthy human individuals. Data came from immunoSEQ multiplex PCR; TCRdb stores just in-frame clones and leaves some out. The sample records roughly 2 million clones, more than 90% being singletons. Sample: naive CD4+ T cells sorted from blood. The origin of the receptors is a man younger than 35 in good health. The CDR3 runs from the conserved cysteine through the conserved F or W. The D gene is left open where the match is weak. Clone size, where shown, is once, few, many, or a class for clones that have expanded.

TRBV2,.,TRBJ1-5,.,CASSVDRMDQSQHF,TGTGCCAGCAGCGTAGACAGGATGGATCAGTCCCAGCATTTT
TRBV10-3,TRBD2,TRBJ2-2,.,CAINGGDTGELFF,TGTGCCATCAATGGGGGGGACACCGGGGAGCTGTTTTTT
TRBV9,TRBD2,TRBJ2-3,.,CASSAATSGKSRDTQYF,TGTGCCAGCAGCGCCGCGACTAGCGGGAAATCACGAGATACGCAGTATTTT
TRBV7-6,.,TRBJ2-3,once,CASSLTGPPWTDTQYF,TGTGCCAGCAGCTTAACGGGTCCTCCCTGGACAGATACGCAGTATTTT
TRBV5-1,.,TRBJ2-5,.,CASSLAGVQETQYF,TGCGCCAGCAGCTTGGCCGGGGTACAAGAGACCCAGTACTTC
TRBV7-9,.,TRBJ1-4,.,CASSLDNGREKLFF,TGTGCCAGCAGCTTAGACAATGGGCGTGAAAAACTGTTTTTT
TRBV11-3,.,TRBJ2-2,.,CASSLWAENTGELFF,TGTGCCAGCAGCTTATGGGCAGAAAACACCGGGGAGCTGTTTTTT
TRBV19,TRBD2,TRBJ2-1,.,CASSAGLAVNEQFF,TGTGCCAGTAGTGCCGGACTAGCGGTAAATGAGCAGTTCTTC
TRBV28,.,TRBJ2-2,.,CASSLAGNNPGELFF,TGTGCCAGCAGTTTAGCAGGGAATAATCCCGGGGAGCTGTTTTTT
TRBV5-1,.,TRBJ1-1,.,CASSLSATVSSEAFF,TGCGCCAGCAGCCTTTCAGCGACAGTCTCATCTGAAGCTTTCTTT
TRBV10-3,.,TRBJ2-6,.,CAILGAGGVSSGANVLTF,TGTGCCATCCTAGGGGCAGGTGGGGTGAGCTCTGGGGCCAACGTCCTGACTTTC
TRBV19,.,TRBJ2-2,.,CASSTGYTGELFF,TGTGCCAGTAGTACGGGGTACACCGGGGAGCTGTTTTTT
TRBV5-1,TRBD1,TRBJ2-7,.,CASSSGQGPYEQYF,TGCGCCAGCAGCTCTGGACAGGGTCCCTACGAGCAGTACTTC
TRBV30,.,TRBJ1-2,.,CAWKDQGGGKGYTF,TGTGCCTGGAAGGATCAGGGTGGGGGTAAAGGCTACACCTTC
TRBV5-1,.,TRBJ2-7,.,CASSLAGSRGLLYEQYF,TGCGCCAGCAGCTTGGCCGGGTCTAGGGGTTTACTTTACGAGCAGTACTTC
TRBV18,TRBD1,TRBJ2-2,.,CASSPDRATGELFF,TGTGCCAGCTCACCCGACAGGGCCACCGGGGAGCTGTTTTTT
TRBV18,TRBD2,TRBJ2-3,.,CASSRLTSGTDTQYF,TGTGCCAGCTCACGACTTACTAGCGGAACAGATACGCAGTATTTT
TRBV5-5,TRBD1,TRBJ2-7,.,CASSPDRGYEQYF,TGTGCCAGCAGCCCTGACAGGGGCTACGAGCAGTACTTC
TRBV19,.,TRBJ2-2,.,CASSISTGELFF,TGTGCCAGTAGTATCAGCACCGGGGAGCTGTTTTTT
TRBV30,.,TRBJ1-2,.,CAWRDMVRGYTF,TGTGCCTGGAGGGATATGGTGCGCGGCTACACCTTC
TRBV19,TRBD2,TRBJ2-7,.,CASSAGLAASYEQYF,TGTGCCAGTAGTGCGGGACTAGCGGCCTCCTACGAGCAGTACTTC
TRBV18,.,TRBJ1-3,.,CASSPQGPGGNTIYF,TGTGCCAGCTCACCTCAGGGGCCGGGTGGAAACACCATATATTTT
TRBV10-3,TRBD2,TRBJ2-2,.,CAISRGAGEGTGELFF,TGTGCCATCTCCCGTGGGGCGGGAGAGGGCACCGGGGAGCTGTTTTTT
TRBV5-4,.,TRBJ1-2,.,CASSHAVGYGYTF,TGTGCCAGCAGCCACGCCGTGGGGTATGGCTACACCTTC
TRBV19,.,TRBJ1-2,.,CASKHGSNYGYTF,TGTGCCAGTAAGCACGGATCTAACTATGGCTACACCTTC
TRBV29-1,.,TRBJ2-5,once,CSAGDVQETQYF,TGCAGCGCTGGGGACGTACAAGAGACCCAGTACTTC
TRBV19,TRBD1,TRBJ2-7,.,CASSRTGGNSYEQYF,TGTGCCAGTAGCCGGACAGGGGGCAATTCCTACGAGCAGTACTTC
TRBV6-6,.,TRBJ2-7,.,CASSPTVARSYEQYF,TGTGCCAGCAGCCCGACAGTGGCCCGCTCCTACGAGCAGTACTTC
TRBV5-1,TRBD2,TRBJ2-7,.,CASSPGTSGAPYEQYF,TGCGCCAGCAGCCCAGGGACTAGCGGGGCCCCCTACGAGCAGTACTTC
TRBV4-1,.,TRBJ2-1,once,CASSQEGSQTNNEQFF,TGCGCCAGCAGCCAAGAGGGCTCCCAGACAAACAATGAGCAGTTCTTC
TRBV2,.,TRBJ2-3,.,CASSVDRGTDTQYF,TGTGCCAGCAGTGTAGATAGGGGTACAGATACGCAGTATTTT
TRBV29-1,.,TRBJ2-7,.,CSATNDHYEQYF,TGCAGCGCCACGAATGATCACTACGAGCAGTACTTC
TRBV29-1,.,TRBJ1-1,.,CSVANGRIVEAFF,TGCAGCGTTGCGAATGGTAGAATTGTTGAAGCTTTCTTT
TRBV30,.,TRBJ1-4,.,CASRDRTEKLFF,TGTGCCTCGAGAGACAGGACGGAAAAACTGTTTTTT
TRBV5-1,.,TRBJ2-1,.,CASSIGVEQFF,TGCGCCAGCAGCATCGGTGTTGAGCAGTTCTTC
TRBV15,.,TRBJ2-1,.,CATTEGVRPTYNEQFF,TGTGCCACCACCGAGGGGGTCCGACCCACCTACAATGAGCAGTTCTTC
TRBV6-5,.,TRBJ1-2,.,CASSYEAYGYTF,TGTGCCAGCAGTTACGAGGCATACGGCTACACCTTC
TRBV10-1,.,TRBJ2-2,once,CASSGSTGRMPIGRIGELFF,TGCGCCAGCAGTGGCTCGACAGGCAGGATGCCCATTGGAAGGATCGGGGAGCTGTTTTTT
TRBV14,.,TRBJ2-7,.,CASSPGTYEQYF,TGTGCCAGCAGCCCTGGCACCTACGAGCAGTACTTC
TRBV30,.,TRBJ2-1,.,CAWSEANEQFF,TGTGCCTGGTCGGAGGCCAATGAGCAGTTCTTC
TRBV5-1,TRBD1,TRBJ1-4,.,CASSPRDSEKLFF,TGCGCCAGCAGCCCCCGGGACAGTGAAAAACTGTTTTTT
TRBV10-3,TRBD2,TRBJ2-7,.,CAVGLAVGDHEQYF,TGTGCCGTGGGACTAGCGGTAGGGGACCACGAGCAGTACTTC
TRBV30,TRBD2,TRBJ2-3,.,CAWRSSGRSTDTQYF,TGTGCCTGGAGGTCTAGCGGGAGGTCCACAGATACGCAGTATTTT
TRBV11-1,.,TRBJ1-6,.,CASSLEGRNSPLHF,TGTGCCAGCAGCTTAGAGGGGCGCAATTCACCCCTCCACTTT
TRBV28,.,TRBJ1-4,.,CATVEGGGEKLFF,TGTGCCACCGTCGAGGGGGGAGGCGAAAAACTGTTTTTT
TRBV5-1,TRBD2,TRBJ2-1,.,CASSPKGTSGSYNEQFF,TGCGCCAGCAGCCCTAAGGGAACTAGCGGTTCCTACAATGAGCAGTTCTTC
TRBV6-1,.,TRBJ2-7,.,CASSEAVGSGNEQYF,TGTGCCAGCAGTGAAGCGGTGGGGTCTGGCAACGAGCAGTACTTC
TRBV6-5,TRBD1,TRBJ1-3,.,CASSSRQGGGNTIYF,TGTGCCAGCAGTTCACGACAGGGTGGTGGAAACACCATATATTTT
TRBV7-9,.,TRBJ2-7,.,CASSPRTSWDEQYF,TGTGCCAGCAGCCCGAGGACGAGTTGGGACGAGCAGTACTTC
TRBV6-1,.,TRBJ2-1,.,CASSEFLAQTSSYNEQFF,TGTGCCAGCAGTGAATTCTTGGCTCAGACAAGCTCCTACAATGAGCAGTTCTTC
TRBV30,.,TRBJ2-1,.,CAWSPPTRRPRQFF,TGTGCCTGGAGTCCACCGACAAGGAGGCCTCGGCAGTTCTTC
TRBV7-2,.,TRBJ1-2,.,CASTRGDYYGYTF,TGTGCCAGCACCAGGGGCGACTACTATGGCTACACCTTC
TRBV9,.,TRBJ2-6,once,CASSDRGSGANVLTF,TGTGCCAGCAGCGACCGGGGCTCTGGGGCCAACGTCCTGACTTTC
TRBV7-2,.,TRBJ1-2,.,CASSLEARVGVVGGYTF,TGTGCCAGCAGCTTAGAGGCAAGGGTCGGGGTTGTAGGTGGCTACACCTTC
TRBV18,.,TRBJ1-6,.,CASSPAFNGSPLHF,TGTGCCAGCTCCCCTGCCTTTAATGGGTCACCCCTCCACTTT
TRBV6-1,.,TRBJ1-2,.,CASTDRSDGYGYTF,TGTGCCAGCACCGACAGATCAGACGGGTATGGCTACACCTTC
TRBV9,TRBD1,TRBJ1-6,few,CASSVGSGGYNSPLHF,TGTGCCAGCAGCGTAGGGTCAGGGGGCTATAATTCACCCCTCCACTTT
TRBV6-6,TRBD1,TRBJ2-5,.,CASSRGGGQETQYF,TGTGCCAGCAGCCGAGGGGGCGGGCAAGAGACCCAGTACTTC
TRBV5-1,.,TRBJ1-1,once,CATKGGVMNTEAFF,TGCGCCACCAAAGGAGGGGTGATGAACACTGAAGCTTTCTTT
TRBV6-4,.,TRBJ2-5,.,CASNQTGQETQYF,TGTGCCAGCAATCAAACAGGGCAAGAGACCCAGTACTTC